Following are 22 T cell receptor beta chains from one sample sequenced in a study of cytomegalovirus exposure and HLA in healthy donors. The study ran its PCR with 60 Vbeta and 13 Jbeta primers. This table comes from immunoSEQ multiplex PCR, and its TCRdb copy is limited to in-frame clones, with some not included. The sample contains 110,000 to 150,000 clones, about 84% of which appear only once. The material sequenced was PBMCs. These receptors originate from a young woman in good health and CMV-seropositive.

The chain employs TRBV20-1 and TRBJ2-1; tentative D call: TRBD2 (5 bases). In germline, CDR1 is DFQATT, CDR2 SNEGSKA (reference sequence). This CDR3 is 11 amino acids long. Trimming removed 2 bases from V and 10 bases from J, with 9 bases in between. CDR3 DNA: TGCAGTGCTAGAATGGACTTGGAGCAGTTCTTC. This codes for CSARMDLEQFF.

CDR3 DNA sequence: TGTGCCAGCTCACCAGGACAGTTCATCATGAACACTGAAGCTTTCTTT. Translating it yields CASSPGQFIMNTEAFF. V gene TRBV18 combines with J gene TRBJ1-1; a possible D gene is TRBD1 (6 bases). Germline V lookup: CDR1 KGHSH, CDR2 LQKENI. The CDR3 contains 16 residues. V dropped 2 bases and J dropped 0 bases, with 13 bases sitting between them.

The gene calls are TRBV5-5 and TRBJ2-5; tentatively, D is TRBD2 (6 bases). Germline CDR1 reads SGHKS; CDR2 reads YYEKEE (reference sequence). V was clipped by 0 bases and J by 1 base, with 7 bases between them. This CDR3 has 14 amino acids. The CDR3 DNA reads as TGTGCCAGCAGCTTGGGGGGGGTCCAAGAGACCCAGTACTTC. This sequence encodes CASSLGGVQETQYF.

The CDR3 loop reads CASSQTRGKSYEQYF. DNA of the CDR3: TGTGCCAGCAGCCAAACTAGGGGGAAATCCTACGAGCAGTACTTC. The rearrangement links TRBV7-2 to TRBJ2-7; TRBD1 is a possible D gene (6 bases). The V gene lost 5 bases and the J gene lost 1 base, with 15 bases spanning the gap. The length of the CDR3 is 15 residues. Germline lookup yields CDR1 SGHTA and CDR2 FQGNSA.

Worth noting for this clone: The conserved phenylalanine or tryptophan is not found at the CDR3 terminus, so this likely reflects a read error. This rearrangement joins TRBV30 to TRBJ2-2; D is unresolved. Germline loops: CDR1 GTSNPN, CDR2 SVGIG (reference sequence). Between the trimmed V and J ends, which lost 4 bases and 5 bases, there was a span of 23 bases. The CDR3 contains 17 residues. The CDR3 spells CAWIPWRPTPGTGELFL. Here the CDR3 DNA reads TGTGCCTGGATTCCTTGGCGCCCAACGCCTGGTACCGGGGAGCTGTTTCTT.

Points on this clone: Additional DNA sequences in this sample encode the identical CDR3. The rearrangement uses TRBV12-5 and TRBJ1-1; TRBD1 is a possible D gene (6 bases). V shed 4 bases and J shed 1 base, with 10 bases lying between them. This CDR3 is 14 amino acids long. The germline V gene has CDR1 LGHNT and CDR2 FRNRAP. The CDR3 DNA sequence: TGTGCTAGTGGTTCCGGACAGCCGAACACTGAAGCTTTCTTT. It is translated as CASGSGQPNTEAFF.

Comments on this clone: The same CDR3 can be traced to other DNA sequences in this sample. This sequence joins TRBV5-1 and TRBJ1-2; 7 bases line up with TRBD1. The CDR3 consists of 13 residues. Trimming removed 5 bases from V and 2 bases from J; junction bases left unmatched: 3. Germline V gene lookup returns CDR1 SGHRS and CDR2 YFSETQ. CDR3 nucleotides: TGCGCCAGCAGTTCGGGACAGAACTATGGCTACACCTTC. Its translation is CASSSGQNYGYTF.

The rearrangement joins TRBV4-1 to TRBJ2-3; maybe TRBD2 (6 bases). The CDR3 length is 16 residues. Trimming cost V 0 bases and J 2 bases, with 12 bases left between them. The germline gives CDR1 MGHRA, CDR2 YSYEKL. DNA for the CDR3: TGCGCCAGCAGCCAAGATCTACTAGCCGACACAGATACGCAGTATTTT. Translated: CASSQDLLADTDTQYF.

J is TRBJ1-1 and V is TRBV20-1, with D hard to call. CDR3 length: 11 residues. V was trimmed by 1 base and J by 8 bases, leaving 8 bases between them. The germline CDR1 and CDR2 sequences are DFQATT and SNEGSKA (reference sequence). The CDR3, as DNA: TGCAGTGCTAGAGTCGTCGGGGAAGCTTTCTTT. Translation gives CSARVVGEAFF.

The chain uses TRBV25-1 and TRBJ2-1; possibly TRBD1 for D (5 bases). CDR3 length equals 12 residues. The germline V and J ends were trimmed by 8 bases and 11 bases, with 16 bases remaining between them. CDR1 MGHDK and CDR2 SYGVNS come from the germline V gene. CDR3 sequence (DNA): TGTGCCAGCTTTTCGACAGACATGAAGCAGTTCTTC. Its translation: CASFSTDMKQFF.

The chain's CDR3 is CASSLWASGNTIYF. For the CDR3, the DNA is TGTGCCAGCAGTTTATGGGCCTCTGGAAACACCATATATTTT. The chain couples TRBV27 to TRBJ1-3, with D unresolved. CDR3 length: 14 residues. V was shortened by 1 base and J by 0 bases, with 4 bases between the two germline ends. The germline V gene has CDR1 MNHEY and CDR2 SMNVEV (reference sequence).

The chain combines TRBV6-5 with TRBJ1-3, with unresolved D. Germline V gives CDR1 MNHEY, CDR2 SVGAGI. Trimming cost V 4 bases and J 0 bases, with 13 bases left between them. The CDR3 runs to 16 residues. The CDR3, as DNA: TGTGCCAGCAGTTTCCATCCCCGGAGCTCTGGAAACACCATATATTTT. It encodes CASSFHPRSSGNTIYF.

J is TRBJ1-3 and V is TRBV4-1; 7 bases align to TRBD1. The germline V gene encodes CDR1 MGHRA and CDR2 YSYEKL. The CDR3 spans 15 residues. V lost 3 bases and J lost 3; bases outside the gene matches: 5. DNA for the CDR3: TGCGCCAGCAGCCAGGACAGGAACAATGGAAACACCATATATTTT. Amino acids: CASSQDRNNGNTIYF.

The CDR3 DNA sequence: TGTGCCAGCTCACGTCTGGATCCGGGGATCGGTGAAAAACTGTTTTTT. Translated, it gives CASSRLDPGIGEKLFF. V usage is TRBV18 and J usage is TRBJ1-4; no reliable D call. V was shortened by 4 bases and J by 7 bases, with 19 bases between the two germline ends. CDR3 size: 16 residues. CDR1 is KGHSH and CDR2 is LQKENI in the germline V gene.

This clone was picked up a small number of times. This sequence joins TRBV28 and TRBJ2-7; perhaps TRBD1 as D (6 bases). This CDR3 is built from 14 residues. In germline, CDR1 is MDHEN, CDR2 SYDVKM. V dropped 8 bases and J dropped 6 bases, with 20 bases sitting between them. The CDR3 nucleotides are TGTGCCAGCGCAACAGGGTCCCGTGACGGCGAGCAGTACTTC. It translates to CASATGSRDGEQYF.

The rearrangement joins TRBV6-1 to TRBJ1-5; TRBD1 aligns across 7 bases. The CDR3 is made up of 14 amino acids. Germline CDR1 reads MNHNS; CDR2 reads SASEGT. J gave up 9 bases and V 3 bases, and 8 bases lay outside the gene matches. DNA for the CDR3: TGTGCCAGCAGTGAGCGACAGGGCAGGAGGCCCCAGCATTTT. Translation: CASSERQGRRPQHF.

This clone has more than one count but fewer than ten. The rearrangement links TRBV6-6 to TRBJ1-5, with D uncertain. Germline V gene lookup returns CDR1 MNHNY and CDR2 SVGAGI (reference sequence). V gave up 6 bases and J gave up 4 bases, with 13 bases separating them. The CDR3 totals 14 residues. The CDR3, as DNA: TGTGCCAGCAGATACCGCGGGTGGAATCAGCCCCAGCATTTT. It encodes CASRYRGWNQPQHF.

The chain is built from TRBV6-1 and TRBJ2-3, with D unclear. The CDR3 spans 12 residues. Germline lookup yields CDR1 MNHNS and CDR2 SASEGT. V lost 1 base to trimming and J lost 6 bases, with 5 bases between them. The CDR3 DNA sequence: TGTGCCAGCAGTGAAGTTTATGATACGCAGTATTTT. It codes for CASSEVYDTQYF.

The V gene is TRBV6-1, the J gene TRBJ2-7, with D possibly TRBD1 on 6 matching bases. V was clipped by 8 bases and J by 3 bases, with 20 bases between them. The CDR3 totals 15 residues. CDR1 is MNHNS and CDR2 is SASEGT in the germline V gene. CDR3 region: CASHWTGRGDYEQYF. The CDR3 bases are TGTGCCAGCCACTGGACGGGCAGGGGAGACTACGAGCAGTACTTC.

This clone has only a few counts. The chain recombines TRBV4-1 with TRBJ1-2; perhaps TRBD1 as D (5 bases). V was shortened by 0 bases and J by 2 bases, with 10 bases between the two germline ends. Germline CDR1 is MGHRA and CDR2 is YSYEKL. This CDR3 has 15 residues. The CDR3 sequence: CASSQEGGPNYGYTF. The DNA for the CDR3 is TGCGCCAGCAGCCAAGAGGGGGGACCCAACTATGGCTACACCTTC.

The chain has TRBV28 and TRBJ1-6; D remains ambiguous. This CDR3 is 15 amino acids long. V was trimmed by 8 bases and J by 0 bases, leaving 11 bases between them. Germline V CDR1 and CDR2: MDHEN, SYDVKM. The CDR3 coding sequence is TGTGCCAGCGTAAACAGAAACTCCTATAATTCACCCCTCCACTTT. Its translation is CASVNRNSYNSPLHF.

A single count supports this clone. J is TRBJ2-1 and V is TRBV7-9; 8 bases align to TRBD2. This CDR3 region has 14 residues. V dropped 5 bases and J dropped 6; count of bases not matched to a gene: 6. Per the germline V gene, CDR1 is SEHNR and CDR2 is FQNEAQ (reference sequence). CDR3 protein: CASSPRGGPNEQFF. CDR3 bases: TGTGCCAGCAGCCCTCGGGGGGGCCCCAATGAGCAGTTCTTC.